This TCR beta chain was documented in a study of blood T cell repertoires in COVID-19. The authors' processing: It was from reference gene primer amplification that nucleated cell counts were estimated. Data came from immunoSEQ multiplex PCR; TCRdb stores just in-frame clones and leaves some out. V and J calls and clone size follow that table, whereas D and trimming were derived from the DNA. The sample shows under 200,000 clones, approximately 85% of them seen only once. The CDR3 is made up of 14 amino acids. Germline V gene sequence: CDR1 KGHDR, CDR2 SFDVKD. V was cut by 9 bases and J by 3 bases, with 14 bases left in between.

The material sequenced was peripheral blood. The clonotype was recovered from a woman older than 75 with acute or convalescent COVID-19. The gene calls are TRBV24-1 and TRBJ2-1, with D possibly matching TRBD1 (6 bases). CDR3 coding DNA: TGTGCCACCTCCCGAACAGGGATCTACAATGAGCAGTTCTTC. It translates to CATSRTGIYNEQFF.